The rows below give T cell receptor beta chains drawn from one sample of a study of human T cells and chemical hapten exposure. One entry per CDR3 protein results from TCRdb running MiXCR on the RACE reads. The sample includes about 350,000 distinct CDR3 sequences, about 6% seen only once; the top ten take approximately 5.4%. The sequenced sample was whole blood, obtained in connection with sensitization to the hapten diphenylcyclopropenone (DPC). These receptors originate from a woman under 30 with alopecia areata. Some clones in this sample may be carry-over from other donors' samples. Both conserved end residues are part of each CDR3. Each record gives: clone size, V gene, D gene, J gene, CDR3 DNA, CDR3 protein. D genes are given only for firm matches. Expanded clones are given a class, and other clones once, few, many or no size at all.

NA	TRBV6-2/TRBV6-3	TRBD1	TRBJ2-7	TGTGCCAGCAGTTACCCATGGACAGGGGACCACGAGCAGTACTTC	CASSYPWTGDHEQYF
NA	TRBV2	NA	TRBJ2-5	TGTGCCAGCAGTGAAGAGCAAGAGGGGGCCCAGTACTTC	CASSEEQEGAQYF
few	TRBV5-6	NA	TRBJ2-3	TGTGCCAGCAGCCCGAATATGGATACGCAGTATTTT	CASSPNMDTQYF
NA	TRBV18	TRBD1	TRBJ1-2	TGTGCCAGCTTAGAAGGGGGCCAGAACTATGGCTACACCTTC	CASLEGGQNYGYTF
many	TRBV20-1	NA	TRBJ1-2	TGCAGTGCTGGAAAGGGAGGGGGTAACTATGGCTACACCTTC	CSAGKGGGNYGYTF
many	TRBV12-3/TRBV12-4	NA	TRBJ2-3	TGTGCCAGCAGTTTCGCCCTTCTCCGGGTGGGCACAGATACGCAGTATTTT	CASSFALLRVGTDTQYF
many	TRBV28	NA	TRBJ1-5	TGTGCCAGCAGTTTACCCCCGGGGCTTGGCAATAGCAATCAGCCCCAGCATTTT	CASSLPPGLGNSNQPQHF
many	TRBV29-1	NA	TRBJ1-1	TGCAGCGTTGAAAGGGAGCTGAACACTGAAGCTTTCTTT	CSVERELNTEAFF
many	TRBV6-1	NA	TRBJ1-4	TGTGCCAGCAGTGAAGAAGCTGAGGGGCCTCATGAAAAACTGTTTTTT	CASSEEAEGPHEKLFF
NA	TRBV28	NA	TRBJ2-7	TGTGCCAGCAGTTTATGGACGGGGGCCTCCTACGAGCAGTACTTC	CASSLWTGASYEQYF
few	TRBV6-7	NA	TRBJ2-1	TGTGCCAGCAGGGCCCAGGGGAACCTCTCCTACAATGAGCAGTTCTTC	CASRAQGNLSYNEQFF
NA	TRBV29-1	NA	TRBJ1-5	TGCAGCGTTGCGGACATGAATAGCAATCAGCCCCAGCATTTT	CSVADMNSNQPQHF
NA	TRBV15	TRBD1	TRBJ1-4	TGTGCCACCAGCAGAGATGTGGACAGGGGAGGGAATGAAAAACTGTTTTTT	CATSRDVDRGGNEKLFF
NA	TRBV12-3/TRBV12-4	TRBD2	TRBJ2-3	TGTGCCAGCAGGGGTAGCGGGGGGGCCCTAGATACGCAGTATTTT	CASRGSGGALDTQYF
many	TRBV6-5	NA	TRBJ1-1	TGTGCCAGCAGTCGTTACGGCCAGGCCAACACTGAAGCTTTCTTT	CASSRYGQANTEAFF
NA	TRBV12-3/TRBV12-4	NA	TRBJ2-7	TGTGCCAGCAGCCGCGGACGGAACTCCTACGAGCAGTACTTC	CASSRGRNSYEQYF
NA	TRBV6-2/TRBV6-3	TRBD1	TRBJ2-3	TGTGCCAGCAGTTCGCCAAGATGGACAGGGGAAACAGATACGCAGTATTTT	CASSSPRWTGETDTQYF
few	TRBV4-1	NA	TRBJ1-5	TGCGCCAGCAGCCAGGGGACACCTAATCAGCCCCAGCATTTT	CASSQGTPNQPQHF
NA	TRBV11-3	NA	TRBJ2-1	TGTGCCAGCAGCTTAGTCCAGACGGCCGGGCAGTTCTTC	CASSLVQTAGQFF
many	TRBV20-1	TRBD2	TRBJ2-7	TGCAGTGCTACCGGACTAGCGGGGACGTACGAGCAGTACTTC	CSATGLAGTYEQYF
few	TRBV12-3/TRBV12-4	TRBD1	TRBJ1-1	TGTGCCAGCAGTATACAGCAGGGGGCCACTGAAGCTTTCTTT	CASSIQQGATEAFF
few	TRBV10-3	TRBD2	TRBJ2-1	TGTGCCATCAGTGCAGGGCTAGCGGGGGTCAATGAGCAGTTCTTC	CAISAGLAGVNEQFF
many	TRBV15	NA	TRBJ1-1	TGTGCCACCAGCAGTCGGATGGTGCGGACTGAAGCTTTCTTT	CATSSRMVRTEAFF
NA	TRBV27	NA	TRBJ1-1	TGTGCCAGCAGTGACGCCCTGGGGTCCATGAACACTGAAGCTTTCTTT	CASSDALGSMNTEAFF
NA	TRBV7-3	NA	TRBJ2-2	TGTGCCAGCAGCTTAAACGTGGAGGACACCGGGGAGCTGTTTTTT	CASSLNVEDTGELFF
many	TRBV6-2/TRBV6-3	NA	TRBJ1-5	TGTGCCAGCAGCCGGGACACTTTCAATCAGCCCCAGCATTTT	CASSRDTFNQPQHF
NA	TRBV3-1	TRBD2	TRBJ2-7	TGTGCCAGCAGCCAAGGCGGGGGACCGATCTACGAGCAGTACTTC	CASSQGGGPIYEQYF
NA	TRBV3-1	NA	TRBJ2-2	TGTGCCAGCAGCCAAGATCCAGGGGTATCCGGGGAGCTGTTTTTT	CASSQDPGVSGELFF
NA	TRBV3-1	NA	TRBJ2-3	TGTGCCAGCAGCTCCCCCCCACTCGGCGGGGTACCAGATACGCAGTATTTT	CASSSPPLGGVPDTQYF
NA	TRBV6-5	NA	TRBJ1-6	TGTGCCAGCAGTTACTCGTTCGTTCGGTCTAATAATTCACCCCTCCACTTT	CASSYSFVRSNNSPLHF
few	TRBV12-5	NA	TRBJ2-7	TGTGCTAGTGGTTTGGTACCTGGACACCTCTACGAGCAGTACTTC	CASGLVPGHLYEQYF
few	TRBV25-1	NA	TRBJ2-7	TGTGCCAGCAGTGAATCTGGGTGGGCAGGCTCCTACGAGCAGTACTTC	CASSESGWAGSYEQYF
NA	TRBV4-2	NA	TRBJ2-2	TGTGCCAGCAGCCGTAATTATAGAGGGGGGAACACCGGGGAGCTGTTTTTT	CASSRNYRGGNTGELFF
many	TRBV12-3/TRBV12-4	NA	TRBJ2-3	TGTGCCAGTGGGAAGCTTCGGGGAACAGATACGCAGTATTTT	CASGKLRGTDTQYF
few	TRBV10-3	NA	TRBJ2-2	TGTGCCATCAGTGCTCCGGACGGGGAGCTGTTTTTT	CAISAPDGELFF
many	TRBV7-2	NA	TRBJ2-5	TGTGCCAGCAGCTTAGCGCCGACAATAAGCCAAGAGACCCAGTACTTC	CASSLAPTISQETQYF
NA	TRBV27	NA	TRBJ1-6	TGTGCCAGCAGTTTAAAGCCCTCCTATAATTCACCCCTCCACTTT	CASSLKPSYNSPLHF
NA	TRBV5-1	TRBD1	TRBJ1-1	TGCGCCAGCAGCTTGGCCGGTTACAGGGGGGCTGAAGCTTTCTTT	CASSLAGYRGAEAFF
few	TRBV5-1	NA	TRBJ1-1	TGCGCCAGCAGCTTGGAGGGAGGAGCCATGAACACTGAAGCTTTCTTT	CASSLEGGAMNTEAFF
many	TRBV6-5	TRBD1	TRBJ1-6	TGTGCCAGCAGGCCCGACAGGGCAAATTCACCCCTCCACTTT	CASRPDRANSPLHF
few	TRBV18	NA	TRBJ1-2	TGTGCCAGCTCACCCCCGGGGGAATATGGCTACACCTTC	CASSPPGEYGYTF
NA	TRBV27	TRBD2	TRBJ2-5	TGTGCCAGCAGTTTAGGGACTAGCGGGGCCCCCTCCGCGGAGACCCAGTACTTC	CASSLGTSGAPSAETQYF
few	TRBV12-5	TRBD1	TRBJ2-5	TGTGCTAGTGCCCCGGGACAGGGGCAAGAGACCCAGTACTTC	CASAPGQGQETQYF
NA	TRBV29-1	NA	TRBJ1-2	TGCAGCGTTGAACCGGAAATCCACCACACCTTC	CSVEPEIHHTF
many	TRBV12-3/TRBV12-4	TRBD2	TRBJ2-1	TGTGCCAGCAGCCCATGGGGGGAGGGGGAGCAGTTCTTC	CASSPWGEGEQFF
many	TRBV20-1	NA	TRBJ1-5	TGCAGTGCTAGTCGTCAGGGTAGCAATCAGCCCCAGCATTTT	CSASRQGSNQPQHF
many	TRBV10-3	TRBD1	TRBJ1-2	TGTGCCATCAGTGGGGACAGGGGAAACTATGGCTACACCTTC	CAISGDRGNYGYTF
NA	TRBV7-2	TRBD1	TRBJ2-5	TGTGCCAGCAGCAGAGACAGGGGGCAGCAGACCCAGTACTTC	CASSRDRGQQTQYF